The text below deals with one T cell receptor (beta chain). Its antigen is currently unknown. CD8 cells regarded as naive lacked CD45RO, were positively chosen for CCR7, and omitted terminally differentiated effector memory CD45RA+ cells. Method: immunoSEQ multiplex PCR; TCRdb's copy keeps in-frame clones and lacks some. The repertoire holds around 2,000,000 clones, with over 85% as singletons. In germline, CDR1 is MNHEY, CDR2 SVGAGI. The germline V and J ends were trimmed by 5 bases and 2 bases, with 9 bases remaining between them. There are 14 residues in the CDR3. The sample comes from a study of shared clonotypes between healthy human individuals. Study in general: Per donor, three plates held CD4 naive cells, three held CD4 memory, two held CD8 naive and one held CD8 memory. Whole-study results and caveats: Blood was the only sampled material, and tissue repertoires likely differ. All-four-donor shared clonotypes had higher generation probabilities than non-shared clonotypes did. Rarefaction demonstrated incomplete sorted-subset sequencing despite large depth.

The receptor's source is a man younger than 30 in good health. Sequenced sample: naive CD8+ T cells sorted from blood. The rearrangement joins TRBV6-5 to TRBJ2-2, with a possible D match to TRBD1 (6 bases). The CDR3: CASSPGQNTGELFF. CDR3 coding DNA: TGTGCCAGCAGTCCGGGACAAAACACCGGGGAGCTGTTTTTT.